The sequence of this TCR beta chain was determined in a study of T-cell reconstitution after alpha-beta-depleted transplantation in children. This clonotype was observed at least ten times. Its antigen is not known. Unique molecular identifiers were used in preparing the TCRbeta library. TCRdb recomputed calls from the PCR reads with MiXCR, one row per CDR3 protein. This sample carries 150,000 to 200,000 distinct CDR3 sequences, about 6% of them seen once, and the ten largest clones take about 4.3%. The ends were cut back, 6 bases at V and 8 bases at J, with 17 bases in the middle. The CDR3 is 14 amino acids. CDR1 ENHRY and CDR2 SYGVKD come from the germline V gene. Broader study findings: Newly produced T cells mostly accounted for T-cell counts and diversity one year post-transplant. By about two months after transplant, alpha-beta T cells reportedly arose from several hundred graft clones that had expanded.

The input for sequencing was PBMCs, taken before TCRalphabeta/CD19-depleted stem cell transplant. The V and J genes are TRBV10-3 and TRBJ2-1; D unclear. The receptor's source is a girl less than two years old with combined immunodeficiency, due to receive a stem cell transplant. CDR3 amino acids: CAISEVVATDEQFF. The DNA of the CDR3 is TGTGCCATCAGCGAGGTGGTAGCAACGGATGAGCAGTTCTTC.